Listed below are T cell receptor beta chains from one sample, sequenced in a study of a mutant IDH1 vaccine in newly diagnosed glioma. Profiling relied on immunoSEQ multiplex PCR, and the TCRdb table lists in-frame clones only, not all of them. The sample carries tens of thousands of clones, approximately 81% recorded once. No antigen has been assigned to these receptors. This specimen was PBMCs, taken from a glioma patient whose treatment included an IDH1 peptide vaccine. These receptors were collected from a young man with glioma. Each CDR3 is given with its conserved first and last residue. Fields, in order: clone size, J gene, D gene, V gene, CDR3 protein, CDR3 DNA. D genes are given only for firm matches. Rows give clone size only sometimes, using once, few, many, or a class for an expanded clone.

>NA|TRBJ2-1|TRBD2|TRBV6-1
CASSDGGGYNEQFF
TGTGCCAGCAGTGACGGGGGGGGATACAATGAGCAGTTCTTC
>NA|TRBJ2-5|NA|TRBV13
CASSLWGGIQETQYF
TGTGCCAGCAGCCTTTGGGGGGGCATACAAGAGACCCAGTACTTC
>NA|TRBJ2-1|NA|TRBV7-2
CASSPTPGQLASVGNEQFF
TGTGCCAGCAGTCCAACTCCGGGACAGCTAGCGTCAGTAGGCAATGAGCAGTTCTTC
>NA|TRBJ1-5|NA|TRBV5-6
CASSSEGSNQPQHF
TGTGCCAGCAGCTCAGAGGGGAGCAATCAGCCCCAGCATTTT
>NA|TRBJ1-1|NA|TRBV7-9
CASSLDSMNTEAFF
TGTGCCAGCAGCTTAGACAGCATGAACACTGAAGCTTTCTTT
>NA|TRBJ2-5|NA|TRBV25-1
CASSDHTGGRIRETQYF
TGTGCCAGCAGTGACCACACCGGAGGGCGGATAAGGGAGACCCAGTACTTC
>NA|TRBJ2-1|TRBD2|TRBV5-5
CASSLRGLAGYNEQFF
TGTGCCAGCAGCTTGCGGGGGCTAGCGGGCTACAATGAGCAGTTCTTC
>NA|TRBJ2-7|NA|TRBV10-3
CAIRPGTSPFAGYF
TGTGCCATCAGACCGGGGACATCTCCCTTTGCGGGGTACTTC
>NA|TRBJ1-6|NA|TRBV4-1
CASSQGGGVTYSPLHF
TGCGCCAGCAGCCAGGGGGGGGGCGTTACCTATTCACCCCTCCACTTT
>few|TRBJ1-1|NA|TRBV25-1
CASSDSYEAFF
TGTGCCAGCAGTGACAGCTATGAAGCTTTCTTT
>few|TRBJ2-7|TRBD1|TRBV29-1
CSVHRGTGSYEQYF
TGCAGCGTCCATCGGGGGACAGGGTCCTACGAGCAGTACTTC
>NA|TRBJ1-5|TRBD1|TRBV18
CASSPRTGDQPQHF
TGTGCCAGCTCACCACGGACAGGGGATCAGCCCCAGCATTTT
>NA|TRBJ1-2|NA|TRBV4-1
CASSQDVILNPLYGYTF
TGCGCCAGCAGCCAAGACGTGATACTTAACCCCCTCTATGGCTACACCTTC
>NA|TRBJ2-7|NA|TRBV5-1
CASSLSLGEQYF
TGCGCCAGCAGCTTGTCCCTAGGCGAGCAGTACTTC
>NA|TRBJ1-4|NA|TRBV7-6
CASSPAGGVGEKLFF
TGTGCCAGCAGCCCTGCGGGGGGGGTCGGAGAAAAACTGTTTTTT
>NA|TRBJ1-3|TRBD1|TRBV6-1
CASIADRVSGNTIYF
TGTGCCAGCATTGCCGACAGGGTCTCTGGAAACACCATATATTTT
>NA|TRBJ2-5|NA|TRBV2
CASTHKQETQYF
TGTGCCAGCACCCACAAACAAGAGACCCAGTACTTC
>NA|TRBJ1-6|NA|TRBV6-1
CASRWGGAIISPLHF
TGTGCCAGCCGGTGGGGGGGGGCGATAATTTCACCCCTCCACTTT
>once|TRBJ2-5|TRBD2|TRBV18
CASSQGLAETQYF
TGTGCCAGCTCCCAGGGACTAGCGGAGACCCAGTACTTC
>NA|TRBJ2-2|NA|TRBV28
CASRVELNTGELFF
TGTGCCAGCAGGGTTGAGTTGAACACCGGGGAGCTGTTTTTT
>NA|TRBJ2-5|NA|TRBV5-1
CASSRTPGTTVQETQYF
TGCGCCAGCAGCCGGACCCCCGGGACGACCGTCCAAGAGACCCAGTACTTC
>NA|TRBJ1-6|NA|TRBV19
CASSIWAGVLPLHF
TGTGCCAGTAGTATTTGGGCAGGCGTCCTACCCCTCCACTTT
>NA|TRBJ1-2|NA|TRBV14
CASSLMEKGGYGYTF
TGTGCCAGCAGCCTAATGGAAAAAGGAGGCTATGGCTACACCTTC
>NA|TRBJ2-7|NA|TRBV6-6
CASSYGQLTPYEQYF
TGTGCCAGCAGTTACGGGCAGCTGACTCCCTACGAGCAGTACTTC
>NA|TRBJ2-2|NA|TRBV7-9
CASSLVPTEDTGELFF
TGTGCCAGCAGCTTGGTCCCGACAGAGGACACCGGGGAGCTGTTTTTT
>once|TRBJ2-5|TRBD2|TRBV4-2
CASSQAGGGGGETQYF
TGTGCCAGCAGCCAGGCCGGCGGGGGTGGGGGAGAGACCCAGTACTTC
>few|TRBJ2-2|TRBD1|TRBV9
CASSVVIESGQTNTGELFF
TGTGCCAGCAGCGTAGTGATCGAATCGGGACAGACGAACACCGGGGAGCTGTTTTTT
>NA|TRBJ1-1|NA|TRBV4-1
CASSQVLVSGGTEAFF
TGCGCCAGCAGCCAAGTGTTAGTATCGGGGGGCACTGAAGCTTTCTTT
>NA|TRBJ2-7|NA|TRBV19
CASSIGGRGTYEQYF
TGTGCCAGTAGTATCGGTGGCAGGGGAACCTACGAGCAGTACTTC
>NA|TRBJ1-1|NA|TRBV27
CASSFRVRNTEAFF
TGTGCCAGCAGTTTCAGGGTTAGGAACACTGAAGCTTTCTTT
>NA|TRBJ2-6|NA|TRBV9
CASSASPSSGANVLTF
TGTGCCAGCAGCGCCTCCCCAAGCTCTGGGGCCAACGTCCTGACTTTC
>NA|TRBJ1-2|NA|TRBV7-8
CASSLVAQGAGGYTF
TGTGCCAGCAGCTTAGTAGCGCAGGGAGCGGGCGGCTACACCTTC
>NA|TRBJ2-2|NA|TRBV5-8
CASSPNTGELFF
TGTGCCAGCAGCCCGAACACCGGGGAGCTGTTTTTT
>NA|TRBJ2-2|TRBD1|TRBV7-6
CASSWGQEGRTGELFF
TGTGCCAGCAGCTGGGGACAGGAGGGTAGGACCGGGGAGCTGTTTTTT
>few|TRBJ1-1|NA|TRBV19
CASSIDLRGLNTEAFF
TGTGCCAGTAGTATAGACCTCCGCGGACTCAACACTGAAGCTTTCTTT